This T cell receptor (beta chain) appears in the sequencing data of a study of CD8 T cells in Susac syndrome. As to this clonotype: Antigen: not known.

This CDR3 has 13 residues. V lost 7 bases to trimming and J lost 4 bases, with 14 bases between them. Germline assignment: CDR1 SGHRS and CDR2 YFSETQ. After extraction with the RNeasy kit, roughly 0.5 to 1 ug of the RNA was reverse transcribed using random hexamers. An immunoSEQ multiplex PCR amplified TCR beta CDR3 over 54 Vbeta and 13 Jbeta. TCRdb re-called the immunoSEQ multiplex PCR reads with MiXCR, one entry per CDR3 protein. The sample holds 90,000 to 150,000 distinct CDR3 sequences, 94% seen once. The study, taken as a whole, reports: As the study acknowledged, the number of individuals who were part of its TCR sequencing and HLA analysis was relatively small.

CD8+ and CD4+ blood T cells underwent TCR beta sequencing. FACS was used to enrich TEMRA cells, whereas the CD8+ and CD4+ T cells were obtained by negative isolation. The chain uses TRBV5-1 and TRBJ2-5, with a tentative D call TRBD1 (6 bases). Material for sequencing was CD4+ T cells from PBMCs. The TCR was taken from a human donor in good health. CDR3 nucleotide sequence: TGCGCCAGCGGAGTAGTAGGGGGAGAGACCCAGTACTTC. This encodes CASGVVGGETQYF.